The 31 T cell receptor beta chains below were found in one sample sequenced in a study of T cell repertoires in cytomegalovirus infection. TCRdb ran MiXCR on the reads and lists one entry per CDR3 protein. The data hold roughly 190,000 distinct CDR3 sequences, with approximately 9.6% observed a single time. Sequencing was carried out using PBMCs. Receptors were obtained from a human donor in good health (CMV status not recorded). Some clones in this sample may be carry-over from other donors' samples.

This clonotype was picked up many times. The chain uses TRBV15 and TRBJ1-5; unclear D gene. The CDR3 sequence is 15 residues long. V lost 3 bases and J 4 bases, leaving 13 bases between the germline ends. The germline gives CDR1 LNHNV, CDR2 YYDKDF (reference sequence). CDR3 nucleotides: TGTGCCACCAGCAGGCCCCAGTTAGTAAATCAGCCCCAGCATTTT. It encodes CATSRPQLVNQPQHF.

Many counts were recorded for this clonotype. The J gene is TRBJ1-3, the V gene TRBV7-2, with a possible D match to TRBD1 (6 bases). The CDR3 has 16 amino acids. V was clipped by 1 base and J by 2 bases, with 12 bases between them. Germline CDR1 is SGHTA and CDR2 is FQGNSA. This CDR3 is CASSLGEGGTGNTIYF. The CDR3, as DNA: TGTGCCAGCAGCTTAGGAGAGGGGGGGACTGGAAACACCATATATTTT.

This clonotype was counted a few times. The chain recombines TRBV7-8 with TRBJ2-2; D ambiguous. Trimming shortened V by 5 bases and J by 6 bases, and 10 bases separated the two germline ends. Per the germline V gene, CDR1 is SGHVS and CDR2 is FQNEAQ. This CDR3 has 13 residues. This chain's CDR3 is CASSPTKAGELFF. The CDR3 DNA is TGTGCCAGCAGCCCGACCAAGGCCGGGGAGCTGTTTTTT.

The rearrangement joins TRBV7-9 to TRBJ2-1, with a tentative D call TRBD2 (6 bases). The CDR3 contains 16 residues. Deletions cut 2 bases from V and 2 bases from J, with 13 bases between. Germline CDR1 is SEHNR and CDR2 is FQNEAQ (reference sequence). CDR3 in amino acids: CASSLTASGPYNEQFF. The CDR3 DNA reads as TGTGCCAGCAGCTTAACCGCCAGCGGGCCCTACAATGAGCAGTTCTTC.

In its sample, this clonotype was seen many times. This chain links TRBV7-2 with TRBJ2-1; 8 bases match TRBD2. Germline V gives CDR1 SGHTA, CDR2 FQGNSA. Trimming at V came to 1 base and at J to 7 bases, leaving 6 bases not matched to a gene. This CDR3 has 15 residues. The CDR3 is CASSLDGLALNEQFF. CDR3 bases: TGTGCCAGCAGCTTAGACGGACTAGCCCTAAATGAGCAGTTCTTC.

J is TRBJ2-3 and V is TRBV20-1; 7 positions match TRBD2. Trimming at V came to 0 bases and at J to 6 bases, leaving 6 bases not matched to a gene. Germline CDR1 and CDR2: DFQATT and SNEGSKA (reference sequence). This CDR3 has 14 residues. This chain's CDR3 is CSAREIAGVDTQYF. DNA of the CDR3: TGCAGTGCTAGAGAAATTGCGGGAGTGGATACGCAGTATTTT.

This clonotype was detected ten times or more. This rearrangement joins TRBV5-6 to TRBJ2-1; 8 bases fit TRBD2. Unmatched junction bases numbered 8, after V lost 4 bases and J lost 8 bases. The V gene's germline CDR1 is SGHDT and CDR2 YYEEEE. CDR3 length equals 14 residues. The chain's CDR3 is CASSPGLASDEQFF. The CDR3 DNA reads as TGTGCCAGCAGCCCCGGACTAGCCTCGGATGAGCAGTTCTTC.

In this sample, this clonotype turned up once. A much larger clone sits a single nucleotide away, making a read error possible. The CDR3, as DNA: TGTGTCATCAGTGACAGCGGGCGGCAGCCCCAGCATTTT. As protein: CVISDSGRQPQHF. The chain has TRBV10-3 and TRBJ1-5, with a possible D match to TRBD1 (5 bases). CDR3 length: 13 residues. The germline V gene encodes CDR1 ENHRY and CDR2 SYGVKD.

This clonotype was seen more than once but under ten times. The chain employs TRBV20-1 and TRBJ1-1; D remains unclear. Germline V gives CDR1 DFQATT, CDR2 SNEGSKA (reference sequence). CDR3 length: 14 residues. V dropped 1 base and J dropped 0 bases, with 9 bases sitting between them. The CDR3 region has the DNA TGCAGTGCTAGAGCGCCAGCCATGAACACTGAAGCTTTCTTT. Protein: CSARAPAMNTEAFF.

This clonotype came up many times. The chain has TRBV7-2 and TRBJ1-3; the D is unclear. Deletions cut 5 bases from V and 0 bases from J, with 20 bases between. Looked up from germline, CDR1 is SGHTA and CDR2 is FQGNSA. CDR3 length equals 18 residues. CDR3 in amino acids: CASSPQRFTQVSGNTIYF. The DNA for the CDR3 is TGTGCCAGCAGCCCCCAACGGTTCACCCAGGTCTCTGGAAACACCATATATTTT.

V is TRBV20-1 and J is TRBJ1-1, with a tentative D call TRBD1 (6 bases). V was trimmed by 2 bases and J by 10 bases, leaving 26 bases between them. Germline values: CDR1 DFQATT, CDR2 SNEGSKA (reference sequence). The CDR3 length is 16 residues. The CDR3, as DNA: TGCAGTGCTAGAATTAACAGGGTTCTAGAGAAGAAAACAGCTTTCTTT. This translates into CSARINRVLEKKTAFF.

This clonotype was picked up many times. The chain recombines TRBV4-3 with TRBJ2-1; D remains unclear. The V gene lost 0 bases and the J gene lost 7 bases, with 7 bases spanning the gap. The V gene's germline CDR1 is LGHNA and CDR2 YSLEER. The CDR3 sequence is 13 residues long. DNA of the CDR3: TGCGCCAGCAGCCAAGATATGCGAAATGAGCAGTTCTTC. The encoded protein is CASSQDMRNEQFF.

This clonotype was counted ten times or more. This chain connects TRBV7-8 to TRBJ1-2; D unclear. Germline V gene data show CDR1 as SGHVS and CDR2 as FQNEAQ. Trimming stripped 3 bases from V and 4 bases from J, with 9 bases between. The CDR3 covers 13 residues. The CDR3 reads CASSLAGAYGYTF. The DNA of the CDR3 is TGTGCCAGCAGCTTGGCAGGAGCCTATGGCTACACCTTC.

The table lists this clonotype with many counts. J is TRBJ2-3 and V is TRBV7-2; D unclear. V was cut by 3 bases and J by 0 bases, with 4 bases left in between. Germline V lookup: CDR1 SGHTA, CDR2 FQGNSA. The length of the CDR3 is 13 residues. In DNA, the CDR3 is TGTGCCAGCAGCTTTTGGAGCACAGATACGCAGTATTTT. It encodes CASSFWSTDTQYF.

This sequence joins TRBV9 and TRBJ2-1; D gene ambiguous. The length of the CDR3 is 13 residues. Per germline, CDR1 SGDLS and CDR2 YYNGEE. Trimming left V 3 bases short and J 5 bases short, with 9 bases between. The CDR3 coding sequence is TGTGCCAGCAGCGCCCACGTAGACAATGAGCAGTTCTTC. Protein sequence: CASSAHVDNEQFF.

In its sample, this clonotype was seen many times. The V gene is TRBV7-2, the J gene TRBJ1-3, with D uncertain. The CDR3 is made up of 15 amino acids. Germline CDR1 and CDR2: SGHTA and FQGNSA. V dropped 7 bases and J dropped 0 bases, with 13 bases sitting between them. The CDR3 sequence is CASKDMPFSGNTIYF. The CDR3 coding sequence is TGTGCCAGCAAAGACATGCCCTTCTCTGGAAACACCATATATTTT.

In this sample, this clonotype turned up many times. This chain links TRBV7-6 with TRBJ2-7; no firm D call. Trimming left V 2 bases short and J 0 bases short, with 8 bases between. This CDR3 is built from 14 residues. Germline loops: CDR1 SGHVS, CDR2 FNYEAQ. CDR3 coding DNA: TGTGCCAGCAGCTTAACAGCGAGCTCCTACGAGCAGTACTTC. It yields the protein CASSLTASSYEQYF. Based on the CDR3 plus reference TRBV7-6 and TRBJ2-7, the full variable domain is GAGVSQSPRYKVTKRGQDVALRCDPISGHVSLYWYRQALGQGPEFLTYFNYEAQQDKSGLPNDRFSAERPEGSISTLTIQRTEQRDSAMYRCASSLTASSYEQYFGPGTRLTVT.

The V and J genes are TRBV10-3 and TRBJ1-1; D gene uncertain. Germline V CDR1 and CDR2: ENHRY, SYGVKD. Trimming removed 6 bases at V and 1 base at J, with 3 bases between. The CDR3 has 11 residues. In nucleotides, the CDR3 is TGTGCCATCAGGGAGAACACTGAAGCTTTCTTT. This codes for CAIRENTEAFF.

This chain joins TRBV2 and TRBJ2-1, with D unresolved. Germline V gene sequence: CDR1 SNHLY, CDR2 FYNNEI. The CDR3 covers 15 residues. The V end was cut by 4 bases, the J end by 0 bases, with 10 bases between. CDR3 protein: CASSGGRLSYNEQFF. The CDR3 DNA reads TGTGCCAGCAGTGGTGGCAGACTCTCCTACAATGAGCAGTTCTTC. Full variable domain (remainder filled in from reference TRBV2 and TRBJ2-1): EPEVTQTPSHQVTQMGQEVILRCVPISNHLYFYWYRQILGQKVEFLVSFYNNEISEKSEIFDDQFSVERPDGSNFTLKIRSTKLEDSAMYFCASSGGRLSYNEQFFGPGTRLTVL.

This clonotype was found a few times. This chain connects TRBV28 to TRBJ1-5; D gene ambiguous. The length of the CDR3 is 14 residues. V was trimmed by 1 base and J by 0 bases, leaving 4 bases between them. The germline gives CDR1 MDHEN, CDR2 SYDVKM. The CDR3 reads CASSLSRSNQPQHF. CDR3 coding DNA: TGTGCCAGCAGTTTATCACGTAGCAATCAGCCCCAGCATTTT.

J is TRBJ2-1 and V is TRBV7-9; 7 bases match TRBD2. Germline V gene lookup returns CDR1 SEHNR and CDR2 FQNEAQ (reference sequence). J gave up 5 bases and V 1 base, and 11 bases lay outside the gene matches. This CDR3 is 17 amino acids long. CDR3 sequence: CASSLVTGGLPNNEQFF. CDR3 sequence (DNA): TGTGCCAGCAGCTTAGTAACGGGGGGACTCCCAAACAATGAGCAGTTCTTC.

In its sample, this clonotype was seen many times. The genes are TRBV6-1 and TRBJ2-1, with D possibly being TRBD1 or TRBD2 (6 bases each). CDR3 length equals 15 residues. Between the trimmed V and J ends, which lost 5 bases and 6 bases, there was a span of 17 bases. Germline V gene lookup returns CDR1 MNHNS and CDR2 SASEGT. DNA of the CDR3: TGTGCCAGCAGTACTACGGAGGGGGGTTCCAATGAGCAGTTCTTC. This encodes CASSTTEGGSNEQFF.

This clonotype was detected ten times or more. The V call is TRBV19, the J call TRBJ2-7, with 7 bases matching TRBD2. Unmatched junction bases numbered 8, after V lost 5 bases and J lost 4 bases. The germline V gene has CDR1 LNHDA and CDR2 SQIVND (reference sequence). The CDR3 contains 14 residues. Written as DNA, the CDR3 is TGTGCCAGTAGTGGTGCGGGAGTAGCGTACGAGCAGTACTTC. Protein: CASSGAGVAYEQYF.

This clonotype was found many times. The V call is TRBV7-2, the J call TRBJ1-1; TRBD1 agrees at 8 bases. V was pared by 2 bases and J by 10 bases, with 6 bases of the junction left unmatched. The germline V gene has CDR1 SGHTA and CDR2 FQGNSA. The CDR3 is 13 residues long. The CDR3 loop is CASSLPGGIGAFF. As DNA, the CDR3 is TGTGCCAGCAGCTTACCAGGGGGCATCGGAGCTTTCTTT.

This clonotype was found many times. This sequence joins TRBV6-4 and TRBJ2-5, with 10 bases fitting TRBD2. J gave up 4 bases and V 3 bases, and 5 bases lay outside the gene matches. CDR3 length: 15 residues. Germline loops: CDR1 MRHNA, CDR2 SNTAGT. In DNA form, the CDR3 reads TGTGCCAGCAGTGAACTAGCGGGATCAGGAGAGACCCAGTACTTC. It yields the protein CASSELAGSGETQYF.

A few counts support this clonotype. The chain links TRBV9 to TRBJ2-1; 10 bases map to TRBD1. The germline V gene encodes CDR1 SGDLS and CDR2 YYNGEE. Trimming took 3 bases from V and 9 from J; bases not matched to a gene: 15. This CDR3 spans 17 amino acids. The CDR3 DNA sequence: TGTGCCAGCAGCGCCCCGGGGGGGGACAGGGGTTCGTCTGAGCAGTTCTTC. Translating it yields CASSAPGGDRGSSEQFF. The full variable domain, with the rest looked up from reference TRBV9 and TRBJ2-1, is DSGVTQTPKHLITATGQRVTLRCSPRSGDLSVYWYQQSLDQGLQFLIQYYNGEERAKGNILERFSAQQFPDLHSELNLSSLELGDSALYFCASSAPGGDRGSSEQFFGPGTRLTVL.

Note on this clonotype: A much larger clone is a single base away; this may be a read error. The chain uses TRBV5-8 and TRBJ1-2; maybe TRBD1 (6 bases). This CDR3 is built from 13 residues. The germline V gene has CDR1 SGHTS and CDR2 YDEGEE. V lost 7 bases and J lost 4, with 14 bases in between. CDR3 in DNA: TGTGCCAGCGGAAGAGGGGGGACCTATGGCTACACCTTC. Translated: CASGRGGTYGYTF.

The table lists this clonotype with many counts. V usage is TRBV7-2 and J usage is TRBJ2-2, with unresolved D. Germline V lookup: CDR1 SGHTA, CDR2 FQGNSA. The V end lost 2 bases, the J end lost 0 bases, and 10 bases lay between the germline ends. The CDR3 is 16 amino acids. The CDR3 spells CASSLRRYPNTGELFF. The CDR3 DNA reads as TGTGCCAGCAGCTTAAGGCGCTATCCGAACACCGGGGAGCTGTTTTTT.

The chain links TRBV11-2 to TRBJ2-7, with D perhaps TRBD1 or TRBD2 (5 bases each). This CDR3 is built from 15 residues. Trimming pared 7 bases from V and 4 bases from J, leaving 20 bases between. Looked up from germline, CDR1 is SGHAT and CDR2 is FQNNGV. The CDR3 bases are TGTGCCAGCACCATGGGGGATGTTGGACCGTACGAGCAGTACTTC. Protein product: CASTMGDVGPYEQYF. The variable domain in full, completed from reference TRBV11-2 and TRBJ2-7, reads EAGVAQSPRYKIIEKRQSVAFWCNPISGHATLYWYQQILGQGPKLLIQFQNNGVVDDSQLPKDRFSAERLKGVDSTLKIQPAKLEDSAVYLCASTMGDVGPYEQYFGPGTRLTVT.

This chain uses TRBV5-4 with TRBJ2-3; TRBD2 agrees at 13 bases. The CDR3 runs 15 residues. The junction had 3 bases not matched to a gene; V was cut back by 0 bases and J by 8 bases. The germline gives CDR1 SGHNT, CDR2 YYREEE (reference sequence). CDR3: CASSLGLAGGSTQYF. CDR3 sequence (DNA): TGTGCCAGCAGCTTGGGACTAGCGGGAGGATCTACGCAGTATTTT.

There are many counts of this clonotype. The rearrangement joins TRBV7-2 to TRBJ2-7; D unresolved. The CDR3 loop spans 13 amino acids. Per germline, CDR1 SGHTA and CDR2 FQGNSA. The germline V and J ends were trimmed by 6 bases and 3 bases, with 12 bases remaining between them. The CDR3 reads CASRSDGVYEQYF. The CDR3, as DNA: TGTGCCAGCAGATCAGATGGGGTCTACGAGCAGTACTTC.